One and the same sample provided the 18 T cell receptor beta chains below, sequenced in a study of CD4+ T cells in melanoma. This table comes from immunoSEQ multiplex PCR, and its TCRdb copy is limited to in-frame clones, with some not included. The sample shows around 11,000 clones, around 71% of them seen only once. The sequenced sample consisted of cells from a culture (not recorded whether cultured in vitro). Receptors originate from a human donor with melanoma.

The V call is TRBV11-2, the J call TRBJ2-3; 7 bases align to TRBD2. Trimming took 5 bases from V and 2 from J; bases not matched to a gene: 10. The CDR3 runs to 16 residues. Germline values: CDR1 SGHAT, CDR2 FQNNGV. The CDR3 loop reads CASSPLGGVFTDTQYF. CDR3 sequence (DNA): TGTGCCAGCAGCCCCCTGGGGGGGGTCTTCACAGATACGCAGTATTTT.

By share, this clone ranks as medium-sized. The chain recombines TRBV10-2 with TRBJ1-2; 8 bases agree with TRBD1. This CDR3 is 13 amino acids long. Germline V CDR1 and CDR2: WSHSY, SAAADI. The ends lost 6 bases at V and 7 bases at J; junction bases unmatched: 7. This chain's CDR3 is CASSVDRASGYTF. For the CDR3, the DNA is TGCGCCAGCAGCGTGGACAGGGCTAGTGGCTACACCTTC.

J is TRBJ1-5 and V is TRBV6-1, with D tentatively TRBD1 (5 bases). Trimming shortened V by 4 bases and J by 5 bases, and 12 bases separated the two germline ends. Germline-derived CDR1 and CDR2 are MNHNS and SASEGT. The CDR3 has 14 residues. In nucleotides, the CDR3 is TGTGCCAGCAGTGCCCAGGGAGGCCATCAGCCCCAGCATTTT. Its translation: CASSAQGGHQPQHF.

CDR3 sequence reads: CASSLGLAPTYNEQFF. In nucleotides, the CDR3 is TGCGCCAGCAGCTTGGGACTTGCTCCGACCTACAATGAGCAGTTCTTC. This chain joins TRBV5-1 and TRBJ2-1, with D uncertain. V dropped 0 bases and J dropped 2 bases, with 12 bases sitting between them. Germline V gene lookup returns CDR1 SGHRS and CDR2 YFSETQ. This CDR3 comprises 16 residues.

V is TRBV5-4 and J is TRBJ1-2; 7 bases align to TRBD1. J was trimmed by 8 bases and V by 4 bases; bases with no gene match: 11. This CDR3 region has 14 residues. The germline gives CDR1 SGHNT, CDR2 YYREEE (reference sequence). In nucleotides, the CDR3 is TGTGCCAGCAGCGGGCAACAGGGGTTGGGGGGCTACACCTTC. Protein product: CASSGQQGLGGYTF.

This chain's CDR3 is CASSEGGRQPQHF. The CDR3 coding sequence is TGTGCCAGCAGTGAGGGGGGCCGGCAGCCCCAGCATTTT. This chain connects TRBV25-1 to TRBJ1-5; D might be TRBD1 (6 bases). Per germline, CDR1 MGHDK and CDR2 SYGVNS. There are 13 residues in the CDR3. V was pared by 3 bases and J by 7 bases, with 10 bases between.

The genes are TRBV11-2 and TRBJ1-2; 7 bases are shared with TRBD1. The CDR3 is 16 residues long. The ends lost 1 base at V and 6 bases at J; junction bases unmatched: 11. The V gene's germline CDR1 is SGHAT and CDR2 FQNNGV. Here the CDR3 DNA reads TGTGCCAGCAGCTTAGCCGGGGGAAGGGGGCGGGATGGCTACACCTTC. It is translated as CASSLAGGRGRDGYTF.

The genes are TRBV4-1 and TRBJ1-1, with D possibly being TRBD1 (5 bases). Trimming shortened V by 0 bases and J by 9 bases, and 11 bases separated the two germline ends. The CDR3 has 13 amino acids. CDR1 MGHRA and CDR2 YSYEKL come from the germline V gene. In DNA, the CDR3 is TGCGCCAGCAGCCAAGAGAGGGGCAGCAAAGCTTTCTTT. It is translated as CASSQERGSKAFF.

The chain couples TRBV9 to TRBJ1-3; D uncertain. From germline, CDR1 is SGDLS and CDR2 YYNGEE. This CDR3 has 15 residues. Trimming pared 3 bases from V and 6 bases from J, leaving 16 bases between. The chain's CDR3 is CASSAGSMIANTIYF. As DNA, the CDR3 is TGTGCCAGCAGCGCAGGTTCCATGATCGCAAACACCATATATTTT.

V is TRBV5-4 and J is TRBJ2-3; possibly TRBD1 for D (6 bases). CDR3 length: 18 amino acids. Between the trimmed V and J ends, which lost 3 bases and 0 bases, there was a span of 20 bases. Germline lookup yields CDR1 SGHNT and CDR2 YYREEE (reference sequence). The CDR3 DNA is TGTGCCAGCAGCTCCCCGGGACAAGTTGGCTTTAGCACAGATACGCAGTATTTT. Translation gives CASSSPGQVGFSTDTQYF.

Remarks on this clone: One end of the junction does not line up with germline, which may come from a read error. V is TRBV6-1 and J is TRBJ1-2; D is uncertain. CDR3 length equals 13 residues. Germline V gene data show CDR1 as MNHNS and CDR2 as SASEGT. CDR3 residues: CAGSLGPNYGYTF. The CDR3 bases are TGTGCCGGCAGTCTTGGACCTAACTATGGCTACACCTTC.

This sequence joins TRBV5-4 and TRBJ1-1; D gene uncertain. The CDR3 loop spans 14 amino acids. V gave up 0 bases and J gave up 6 bases, with 12 bases separating them. The germline V gene encodes CDR1 SGHNT and CDR2 YYREEE (reference sequence). This CDR3 is CASSLARGVPEAFF. The CDR3 coding sequence is TGTGCCAGCAGCTTGGCCCGGGGTGTCCCTGAAGCTTTCTTT.

This rearrangement joins TRBV2 to TRBJ2-3; 8 nucleotides line up with TRBD2. With 0 bases clipped from V and 2 bases from J, the junction kept 7 bases outside the gene matches. The CDR3 totals 17 residues. CDR1 is SNHLY, CDR2 FYNNEI, per germline. Here the CDR3 DNA reads TGTGCCAGCAGTGAAGCCGGCGCGGGGGGATCCACAGATACGCAGTATTTT. This sequence encodes CASSEAGAGGSTDTQYF. Looking up the rest from reference TRBV2 and TRBJ2-3 gives the full variable domain: EPEVTQTPSHQVTQMGQEVILRCVPISNHLYFYWYRQILGQKVEFLVSFYNNEISEKSEIFDDQFSVERPDGSNFTLKIRSTKLEDSAMYFCASSEAGAGGSTDTQYFGPGTRLTVL.

This rearrangement joins TRBV7-9 to TRBJ2-5; 11 bases align to TRBD1. The CDR3 runs to 16 residues. V gave up 3 bases and J gave up 4 bases; unmatched junction bases: 7. Looked up from germline, CDR1 is SEHNR and CDR2 is FQNEAQ (reference sequence). CDR3 in amino acids: CASSLGDRGTGETQYF. The CDR3 DNA is TGTGCCAGCAGCTTGGGGGACAGGGGGACAGGAGAGACCCAGTACTTC.

The chain links TRBV5-8 to TRBJ1-2, with D possibly being TRBD1 (5 bases). V was trimmed by 0 bases and J by 1 base, leaving 13 bases between them. The length of the CDR3 is 16 residues. Germline CDR1 is SGHTS and CDR2 is YDEGEE. Here the CDR3 reads CASSLGAGSGNYGYTF. In DNA, the CDR3 is TGTGCCAGCAGCTTGGGTGCAGGGAGCGGTAACTATGGCTACACCTTC.

The chain couples TRBV29-1 to TRBJ2-3; the match to TRBD2 covers 9 bases. CDR1 is SQVTM, CDR2 ANQGSEA, per germline. The trim removed 4 bases at V and 0 bases at J, leaving 5 bases unmatched. CDR3 length equals 15 residues. The CDR3 loop reads CSVGRLAASTDTQYF. The DNA of the CDR3 is TGCAGCGTTGGAAGACTAGCGGCTAGCACAGATACGCAGTATTTT.

Note on this clone: Sequence at one end of the junction differs from germline and may be a read error. The chain is built from TRBV4-1 and TRBJ2-7; D remains ambiguous. The CDR3 totals 15 residues. Germline V gives CDR1 MGHRA, CDR2 YSYEKL. As DNA, the CDR3 is TGCGCCAGCGGCCAAGGACCCCTCACTCCCTACGAGCAGTACTTC. Translation: CASGQGPLTPYEQYF.

This chain joins TRBV2 and TRBJ2-1, with 8 bases lining up with TRBD2. This CDR3 has 16 residues. V gave up 4 bases and J gave up 9 bases; unmatched junction bases: 14. The germline gives CDR1 SNHLY, CDR2 FYNNEI. The CDR3 nucleotides read TGTGCCAGCAGTGGGAACGGGGGGGCAGGTCGTATTGAGCAGTTCTTC. This codes for CASSGNGGAGRIEQFF.